Below, one T cell receptor beta chain is given with its context. The data derive from a study of blood T cell repertoires in COVID-19. Study overall: T cells, B-cell-depleted T cells, or PBMCs supplied cDNA or gDNA.

Enrollees, roughly 18 to 90 years old, lived in around 23 US areas. Cohort placement rested on clinical history that participants reported themselves. Germline V CDR1 and CDR2: SGHVT, SQSDAQ. V was shortened by 2 bases and J by 1 base, with 5 bases between the two germline ends. The CDR3 totals 13 residues. Profiled with immunoSEQ multiplex PCR; TCRdb holds only in-frame clones, not every one. This sample has around 390,000 clones, with 85% to 90% found just once. The source material was PBMCs or T cells enriched from blood (not recorded which). This sequence was found in a woman aged 45 to 65 who had recovered from COVID-19. The chain recombines TRBV7-4 with TRBJ1-1; no reliable D call. The CDR3 DNA sequence: TGTGCCAGCAGCTTACGGGGGAACACTGAAGCTTTCTTT. Protein sequence: CASSLRGNTEAFF.